The rows below give T cell receptor beta chains drawn from one sample of a study of neurological immune-mediated disorders. One entry per CDR3 protein results from TCRdb running MiXCR on the 5' RACE reads. The data show tens of thousands of distinct CDR3 sequences, with around 5% seen just once and 7.4% held by the top ten. Sequencing was performed on PBMCs. These receptors all come from a man aged 18 to 29 with multiple sclerosis. CDR3s include the opening cysteine and the closing phenylalanine or tryptophan. A D gene is named only where the DNA matches it firmly. Rows may omit the clone size; those that give it use once, few, many or a size class.

many	TRBV12-3/TRBV12-4	TRBJ1-2	15	NA	TGTGCCAGCAGCCCCCCAGTGGGGGGGCCTGGTGGCTACACCTTC	CASSPPVGGPGGYTF
many	TRBV12-3/TRBV12-4	TRBJ1-4	16	TRBD1	TGTGCCAGCAGTCCAAGACAGGGGAGGACTAATGAAAAACTGTTTTTT	CASSPRQGRTNEKLFF
many	TRBV5-1	TRBJ2-7	16	TRBD2	TGCGCCAGCAGCACAACCACTAGCGGGATCTCCTACGAGCAGTACTTC	CASSTTTSGISYEQYF
NA	TRBV20-1	TRBJ2-3	16	NA	TGCAGTGCTAGAGGGACGGCGGGGTCTAGCACAGATACGCAGTATTTT	CSARGTAGSSTDTQYF
many	TRBV20-1	TRBJ2-7	15	TRBD1	TGCAGTGCCCCAACCGGACAGGACCCCTCCGGCGAGCAGTACTTC	CSAPTGQDPSGEQYF
many	TRBV4-1	TRBJ1-5	15	NA	TGCGCCAGCAGCCAAGAGGCACAGGGTAATCAGCCCCAGCATTTT	CASSQEAQGNQPQHF
medium-sized	TRBV10-3	TRBJ2-3	11	NA	TGTGCCACCCCAACCGCAGATACGCAGTATTTT	CATPTADTQYF
many	TRBV12-3/TRBV12-4	TRBJ2-3	13	NA	TGTGCCAGCAGTCACCCCGGCACAGATACGCAGTATTTT	CASSHPGTDTQYF
many	TRBV6-2/TRBV6-3	TRBJ2-5	14	TRBD1	TGTGCCAGCACCCGGACAGGGTGGGAAGAGACCCAGTACTTC	CASTRTGWEETQYF
many	TRBV5-1	TRBJ2-7	15	TRBD2	TGCGCCAGCAGCCCTAGCGGGAGCCCCCTCTACGAGCAGTACTTC	CASSPSGSPLYEQYF
many	TRBV7-9	TRBJ1-1	13	NA	TGTGCCTCTAACTCAGGGTTGATGACTGAAGCTTTCTTT	CASNSGLMTEAFF
NA	TRBV5-1	TRBJ2-4	13	NA	TGCGCCAGCACTGATCCCAGGGGTAAAATTCAGTACTTC	CASTDPRGKIQYF
few	TRBV15	TRBJ1-1	14	NA	TGTGCCACCAGCCCGGGACAATTGAACACTGAAGCTTTCTTT	CATSPGQLNTEAFF
many	TRBV12-3/TRBV12-4	TRBJ1-1	14	NA	TGTGCCAGCAGTGTCTCAAGGGGTTGGTCTGAAGCTTTCTTT	CASSVSRGWSEAFF
NA	TRBV5-1	TRBJ2-6	15	NA	TGCGCCAGCAGCTTGGTGTACTCTGGGGCCAAAGTCCTGACTTTC	CASSLVYSGAKVLTF
many	TRBV9	TRBJ2-3	16	TRBD2	TGTGCCAGCAGCGCACCTCGGCGGGGGGGAACAGATACGCAGTATTTT	CASSAPRRGGTDTQYF
many	TRBV5-6	TRBJ1-1	16	TRBD1	TGTGCCAGCAGCGGCCTAGTGTACAGGGGAAACACTGAAGCTTTCTTT	CASSGLVYRGNTEAFF
many	TRBV5-5	TRBJ2-1	14	TRBD2	TGTGCCAGCAGCCAAGGACTAGCGTCGGATGAGCAGTTCTTC	CASSQGLASDEQFF
few	TRBV29-1	TRBJ1-2	14	NA	TGCAGCGCCGGACCTGTCGGGCTTAACTATGGCTACACCTTC	CSAGPVGLNYGYTF
many	TRBV7-2	TRBJ2-3	12	NA	TGTGCCAGCAGTGTAGGCGGAGATACGCAGTATTTT	CASSVGGDTQYF
NA	TRBV7-6	TRBJ2-2	15	TRBD1	TGTGCCAGCAGCTCCATCGGGACAGGCGCCGGGGAGCTGTTTTTT	CASSSIGTGAGELFF
NA	TRBV12-3/TRBV12-4	TRBJ2-5	15	TRBD2	TGTGCCAGCAGAGGACTAGCGGACTATCAAGAGACCCAGTACTTC	CASRGLADYQETQYF
many	TRBV20-1	TRBJ2-3	14	TRBD2	TGCAGTGCTAGACTAGCGGGAGGGCCAGGTACGCAGTATTTT	CSARLAGGPGTQYF
many	TRBV29-1	TRBJ2-7	15	NA	TGCAGCGTCAGGCCGGCCAGGGGTAGCTCCTACGAGCAGTACTTC	CSVRPARGSSYEQYF
many	TRBV20-1	TRBJ2-1	15	TRBD2	TGCAGTGCTAGAGATATAGCTAGCGGCTACAATGAGCAGTTCTTC	CSARDIASGYNEQFF
many	TRBV12-3/TRBV12-4	TRBJ2-1	16	NA	TGTGCCAGCAGGCCAGGCGGCGACAGGCCCTTTTCTGAGCAGTTCTTC	CASRPGGDRPFSEQFF
few	TRBV5-1	TRBJ1-3	14	TRBD1	TGCGCCAGCAGCCGGGACAGGGCTGGAAACACCATATATTTT	CASSRDRAGNTIYF
NA	TRBV5-6	TRBJ1-1	15	NA	TGTGCCAGCAGCTCGTGGGGGATTTGGAACACTGAAGCTTTCTTT	CASSSWGIWNTEAFF
many	TRBV20-1	TRBJ2-7	13	NA	TGCAGTGCTAGTTCTCTAGCCTCCTACGAGCAGTACTTC	CSASSLASYEQYF
many	TRBV20-1	TRBJ2-1	17	TRBD2	TGCAGTGCGGTAGGGGCCGCTAGCGGATACATGTACAATGAGCAGTTCTTC	CSAVGAASGYMYNEQFF
many	TRBV12-3/TRBV12-4	TRBJ1-2	14	NA	TGTGCCAGCAGTTTCGGCAGGGGTTGGTATGGCTACACCTTC	CASSFGRGWYGYTF
few	TRBV12-3/TRBV12-4	TRBJ2-1	14	TRBD1	TGTGCCAGCAGTGGGACAGGGCGTCGGAGTGAGCAGTTCTTC	CASSGTGRRSEQFF
NA	TRBV7-2	TRBJ2-3	15	NA	TGTGCCAGCAGCCAGACGGGGAGTATGGCGGATACGCAGTATTTT	CASSQTGSMADTQYF
many	TRBV7-2	TRBJ2-3	14	TRBD2	TGTGCCAGCAGCAAGGGACTAGCAGATCCCCGGCAGTATTTT	CASSKGLADPRQYF
NA	TRBV7-2	TRBJ2-3	15	NA	TGTGCCAGCAGCTTAGAGGGCAGGAGGACAGATACGCAGTATTTT	CASSLEGRRTDTQYF
many	TRBV15	TRBJ1-1	13	NA	TGTGCCACCACTGACATGGTGGGCACTGAAGCTTTCTTT	CATTDMVGTEAFF
many	TRBV5-1	TRBJ1-1	14	NA	TGCGCCAGCAGCCCCGAGGGCAGGGTCGCTGAAGCTTTCTTT	CASSPEGRVAEAFF
many	TRBV19	TRBJ1-5	13	NA	TGTGCCAGTAGTTCGACCTGGGAGCAGCCCCAGCATTTT	CASSSTWEQPQHF
many	TRBV12-3/TRBV12-4	TRBJ1-6	13	NA	TGTGCCAGCATTGCAGGGGCGAATTCACCCCTCCACTTT	CASIAGANSPLHF